The clone carrying this T cell receptor (beta chain) showed up just once. The germline V gene encodes CDR1 ENHRY and CDR2 SYGVKD. This CDR3 has 14 amino acids. V lost 5 bases to trimming and J lost 3 bases; unmatched junction nucleotides: 5. Those patients who had chemo-refractory metastatic non-small-cell lung cancer were given focal radiation along with CTLA-4 blockade through ipilimumab. These data belong to a study of radiotherapy plus CTLA-4 blockade in lung cancer. This table comes from immunoSEQ multiplex PCR, and its TCRdb copy is limited to in-frame clones, with some not included. The sample includes around 90,000 clones, roughly four fifths of them seen just once.

The chain has TRBV10-3 and TRBJ1-2, with TRBD1 matching over 8 bases. The sequence came from a human donor with non-small cell lung cancer who had stable disease on radiotherapy plus ipilimumab. The material sequenced was peripheral blood, taken from a patient treated with radiotherapy plus ipilimumab. Written as DNA, the CDR3 is TGTGCCATCAGTAAGGACAGGGTTGACTATGGCTACACCTTC. Amino acids: CAISKDRVDYGYTF.